A selection of T cell receptor beta chains follows, all from one sample in a study of STAT5B mutations in CD4+ large granular lymphocyte leukemia. Sequencing was performed with immunoSEQ multiplex PCR; in TCRdb, only in-frame clones are kept and a portion is missing. Of about 33,000 clones in the sample, about four fifths were seen once. The sample consisted of CD4+ T cells from blood buffy coats. All receptors come from a human donor in good health. CDR3s include the opening cysteine and the closing phenylalanine or tryptophan. D genes are given only for firm matches. Expanded clones get a size class; other rows say once, few or many, or leave the size out.

V gene	CDR3 length	D gene	J gene	clone size	CDR3 protein	CDR3 DNA
TRBV28	11	-	TRBJ2-5	-	CASRYQETQYF	TGTGCCAGCAGATATCAAGAGACCCAGTACTTC
TRBV28	14	-	TRBJ2-7	-	CASRRGGSTYEQYF	TGTGCCAGCAGAAGGGGGGGCTCGACCTACGAGCAGTACTTC
TRBV19	16	TRBD1	TRBJ2-3	-	CATYMTITRGGDTQYF	TGTGCCACCTACATGACGATTACCAGAGGGGGCGACACGCAGTATTTT
TRBV28	15	-	TRBJ1-4	few	CASRDGRHLNEKLFF	TGTGCCAGCAGGGACGGACGGCACTTAAATGAAAAACTGTTTTTT
TRBV19	13	-	TRBJ1-1	-	CASSTAEPTEAFF	TGTGCCAGTAGTACGGCAGAACCCACTGAAGCTTTCTTT
TRBV25-1	17	-	TRBJ2-1	-	CASSESIDRGAKELQFF	TGTGCCAGCAGTGAATCAATAGATCGGGGAGCTAAAGAGCTTCAGTTCTTC
TRBV19	14	-	TRBJ1-1	-	CASKGRSGPTEAFF	TGTGCCAGTAAGGGGCGGTCGGGGCCCACTGAAGCTTTCTTT
TRBV29-1	13	-	TRBJ2-2	few	CSVWDISTGELFF	TGCAGCGTTTGGGACATATCCACCGGGGAGCTGTTTTTT
TRBV6-6	15	TRBD2	TRBJ2-2	-	CASTGSGRNTGELFF	TGTGCCAGCACGGGTAGCGGGAGGAACACCGGGGAGCTGTTTTTT
TRBV9	15	TRBD2	TRBJ2-1	-	CASRQSGRADNEQFF	TGTGCCAGCAGACAGAGCGGGAGGGCCGACAATGAGCAGTTCTTC
TRBV2	12	-	TRBJ2-2	-	CASSGQGTELFF	TGTGCCAGCAGTGGCCAAGGCACGGAGCTGTTTTTT
TRBV4-1	17	TRBD2	TRBJ2-2	-	CASSPLPSGGNTGELFF	TGCGCCAGCAGCCCACTCCCTAGCGGGGGGAACACCGGGGAGCTGTTTTTT
TRBV6-1	17	TRBD1	TRBJ2-4	-	CASSVGQGVDAKNIQYF	TGTGCCAGCAGTGTGGGACAGGGAGTCGATGCCAAAAACATTCAGTACTTC
TRBV11-1	15	-	TRBJ1-3	-	CASSLFGDSGNTIYF	TGTGCCAGCAGCTTATTCGGGGACTCTGGAAACACCATATATTTT